This T cell receptor (beta chain) was obtained from a study of cytomegalovirus exposure and HLA in healthy donors. Both 60 Vbeta primers and 13 Jbeta primers went into the PCR. Assay: immunoSEQ multiplex PCR; the TCRdb copy retains only in-frame clones and omits some. The sample includes more than 200,000 clones, approximately 70% seen only once; the top ten take about 3%. The length of the CDR3 is 17 residues. The V and J ends lost 6 bases and 0 bases, in that order; junction bases with no gene match: 10. The germline V gene has CDR1 LNHNV and CDR2 YYDKDF (reference sequence). The rearrangement uses TRBV15 and TRBJ2-4, with 8 bases aligning to TRBD2. The material sequenced was PBMCs. The TCR was taken from a man aged 40-50 years in good health and CMV-seropositive. CDR3: CATSGVAGSLAKNIQYF. In DNA form, the CDR3 reads TGTGCCACCAGTGGGGTAGCGGGGAGTCTAGCCAAAAACATTCAGTACTTC. The whole variable domain, filled in from reference TRBV15 and TRBJ2-4, reads DAMVIQNPRYQVTQFGKPVTLSCSQTLNHNVMYWYQQKSSQAPKLLFHYYDKDFNNEADTPDNFQSRRPNTSFCFLDIRSPGLGDTAMYLCATSGVAGSLAKNIQYFGAGTRLSVL.